Listed below are T cell receptor beta chains from one sample, sequenced in a study of blood T cell repertoires in COVID-19. Measured with immunoSEQ multiplex PCR; TCRdb has only the in-frame clones, and not every one. This table has around 170,000 clones, less than 90% appearing once. Sequenced: peripheral blood. The receptors stem from a woman aged 40 to 49 with acute or convalescent COVID-19. Both conserved end residues are part of each CDR3. D genes are given only for firm matches. Rows may omit the clone size; those that give it use once, few, many or a size class.

- - TRBJ1-2 TRBV19 TGTGCCAGTAGTATGGGGCGTCTCTATGGCTACACCTTC CASSMGRLYGYTF
once - TRBJ2-7 TRBV27 TGTGCCAGCACCTCCCCCGAGGCCAAATACGAGCAGTACTTC CASTSPEAKYEQYF
- TRBD1 TRBJ2-7 TRBV29-1 TGCAGCGCCACTACAGGGGGCATTTACGAGCAGTACTTC CSATTGGIYEQYF
few TRBD1 TRBJ1-5 TRBV5-1 TGCGCCAGCAGCTGGGGGGACAGGGAGGAGAATCAGCCCCAGCATTTT CASSWGDREENQPQHF
- - TRBJ2-5 TRBV30 TGTGCCTGGAGTCCACGGACTCGGCTGCAAGAGACCCAGTACTTC CAWSPRTRLQETQYF
once TRBD1 TRBJ1-4 TRBV7-2 TGTGCCAGCAGCTTAGATGCAGGGGGAAATGAAAAACTGTTTTTT CASSLDAGGNEKLFF
- TRBD2 TRBJ2-7 TRBV25-1 TGTGCCAGCAGTGATATAGGGACTAGCGAGACCTACGAGCAGTACTTC CASSDIGTSETYEQYF
few - TRBJ1-4 TRBV30 TGTGCCTGGAGTGTATGGGGGGGGTACGAAAAACTGTTTTTT CAWSVWGGYEKLFF
- TRBD2 TRBJ2-5 TRBV18 TGTGCCAGCTCACCACCGGTCGGCTATGCGGGAGGCGGGGAGACCCAGTACTTC CASSPPVGYAGGGETQYF
- - TRBJ1-5 TRBV28 TGTGCCAGCAGTCTCCCGGCAGGGGCCTATCAGCCCCAGCATTTT CASSLPAGAYQPQHF
- TRBD2 TRBJ2-1 TRBV27 TGTGCCAGCACGGCGGGACTACCCTATTACAATGAGCAGTTCTTC CASTAGLPYYNEQFF
- TRBD2 TRBJ2-7 TRBV5-8 TGTGCCAGCAGCTTGGAGTTCCCCAGCGGGGGCCCCGGCTACGAGCAGTACTTC CASSLEFPSGGPGYEQYF
- TRBD2 TRBJ2-1 TRBV7-9 TGTGCCAGCAGCTTTCGGTTGCCTAGCGGGAGCGATGAGCAGTTCTTC CASSFRLPSGSDEQFF
- TRBD1 TRBJ2-7 TRBV10-2 TGCGCCAGCAGTGAGTCGAAATTGTGGGGACAGCCAGGGCAGTACTTC CASSESKLWGQPGQYF
- TRBD1 TRBJ2-6 TRBV19 TGTGCCAGTAGTATGATGGGACAGAGCTCTGGGGCCAACGTCCTGACTTTC CASSMMGQSSGANVLTF
- TRBD1 TRBJ1-5 TRBV28 TGTGCCAGCAGCCCGGACAGGGTCAAGGCCCAGCATTTT CASSPDRVKAQHF
- - TRBJ2-1 TRBV4-1 TGCGCCAGCAGCCCGGGGGGCGGGGATCGGGGTGAGCAGTTCTTC CASSPGGGDRGEQFF